A single sample is the source of the 27 T cell receptor beta chains below, sequenced in a study of cytomegalovirus exposure and HLA in healthy donors. PCR was performed using 60 Vbeta and 13 Jbeta primers. Clones were sequenced by immunoSEQ multiplex PCR, and TCRdb holds only the in-frame ones, with some missing. The data show under 150,000 clones, roughly 85% seen once. Source material: PBMCs. The receptor source for this set is a boy younger than 18 in good health and CMV-seronegative.

This clone was detected only a few times. This sequence joins TRBV30 and TRBJ1-2; no definite D call. Germline assignment: CDR1 GTSNPN and CDR2 SVGIG (reference sequence). Trimming removed 3 bases from V and 8 bases from J, with 16 bases in between. This CDR3 spans 13 amino acids. CDR3 nucleotides: TGTGCCTGGAGAGAACAGAGCATGGGCGGCTACACCTTC. Its protein product is CAWREQSMGGYTF.

The V call is TRBV19, the J call TRBJ2-7, with 8 bases lining up with TRBD1. CDR1 LNHDA and CDR2 SQIVND come from the germline V gene (reference sequence). V dropped 5 bases and J dropped 2; count of bases not matched to a gene: 8. The CDR3 loop spans 15 amino acids. CDR3 protein: CASSDRDRNTYEQYF. DNA of the CDR3: TGTGCCAGTAGTGACCGGGACAGGAATACCTACGAGCAGTACTTC. The full variable domain, completed using reference TRBV19 and TRBJ2-7, is DGGITQSPKYLFRKEGQNVTLSCEQNLNHDAMYWYRQDPGQGLRLIYYSQIVNDFQKGDIAEGYSVSREKKESFPLTVTSAQKNPTAFYLCASSDRDRNTYEQYFGPGTRLTVT.

This chain joins TRBV5-1 and TRBJ2-5; 7 positions match TRBD1. Germline V gene sequence: CDR1 SGHRS, CDR2 YFSETQ. The CDR3 consists of 15 residues. J lost 2 bases, V lost 6 bases, and 10 bases had no gene match. The CDR3 protein is CASTLTGAPQETQYF. The CDR3 coding sequence is TGCGCCAGCACACTTACAGGGGCCCCACAAGAGACCCAGTACTTC.

The J gene is TRBJ1-5, the V gene TRBV6-6, with TRBD1 as a possible D gene (6 bases). With 0 bases removed from V and 6 bases from J, the gap between germline ends came to 15 bases. The CDR3 runs 16 residues. From germline, CDR1 is MNHNY and CDR2 SVGAGI (reference sequence). CDR3 coding DNA: TGTGCCAGCAGTTACTCGGGAATGGGGGCAAGTCAGCCCCAGCATTTT. The encoded protein is CASSYSGMGASQPQHF.

This rearrangement joins TRBV11-2 to TRBJ2-7; 12 nucleotides match TRBD2. Germline V lookup: CDR1 SGHAT, CDR2 FQNNGV. The junction had 10 bases not matched to a gene; V was cut back by 0 bases and J by 4 bases. The CDR3 sequence is 18 residues long. The CDR3 sequence: CASSLDHTSGGPRYEQYF. CDR3 nucleotides: TGTGCCAGCAGCTTAGATCACACTAGCGGGGGGCCTCGGTACGAGCAGTACTTC.

The chain has TRBV5-1 and TRBJ1-6, with 8 positions matching TRBD1. CDR3 length: 14 amino acids. The V segment lost 2 bases and the J segment 6 bases; nucleotides outside the gene matches: 1. The germline V gene has CDR1 SGHRS and CDR2 YFSETQ. CDR3 DNA: TGCGCCAGCAGCTTCACAGGGGGTAATTCACCCCTCCACTTT. It encodes CASSFTGGNSPLHF.

The chain has TRBV30 and TRBJ1-4; D is uncertain. The germline V and J ends were trimmed by 2 bases and 8 bases, with 12 bases remaining between them. The CDR3 has 13 residues. Germline V gives CDR1 GTSNPN, CDR2 SVGIG (reference sequence). CDR3 in DNA: TGTGCCTGGAGTCTTCCCAATGGCGAAAAACTGTTTTTT. Amino acid sequence: CAWSLPNGEKLFF. Combining the CDR3 with reference TRBV30 and TRBJ1-4 gives the whole variable domain SQTIHQWPATLVQPVGSPLSLECTVEGTSNPNLYWYRQAAGRGLQLLFYSVGIGQISSEVPQNLSASRPQDRQFILSSKKLLLSDSGFYLCAWSLPNGEKLFFGSGTQLSVL.

The V and J genes are TRBV12-5 and TRBJ1-1; the D is unclear. The ends were cut back, 7 bases at V and 4 bases at J, with 19 bases in the middle. The CDR3 has 15 residues. Germline-derived CDR1 and CDR2 are LGHNT and FRNRAP. In DNA, the CDR3 is TGTGCTAGTGATTCTGATCGAGAGGTCGGCACTGAAGCTTTCTTT. It specifies CASDSDREVGTEAFF.

The chain uses TRBV9 and TRBJ1-2; D is unclear. There are 12 residues in the CDR3. Germline-derived CDR1 and CDR2 are SGDLS and YYNGEE. Trimming cost V 3 bases and J 8 bases, with 11 bases left between them. The CDR3 region is CASSAQAGGYTF. As DNA, the CDR3 is TGTGCCAGCAGCGCCCAAGCGGGAGGCTACACCTTC.

This clone was seen a handful of times. V gene TRBV7-2 combines with J gene TRBJ2-7, with 14 positions matching TRBD2. The germline V gene has CDR1 SGHTA and CDR2 FQGNSA. This CDR3 spans 15 amino acids. V lost 5 bases to trimming and J lost 6 bases; unmatched junction nucleotides: 6. The CDR3 DNA is TGTGCCAGCAGCCAAGTAGGGACTAGCGGGAGCGAGCAGTACTTC. Its translation: CASSQVGTSGSEQYF.

The chain recombines TRBV5-4 with TRBJ2-3; a possible D gene is TRBD2 (6 bases). The CDR3 runs 16 residues. The germline gives CDR1 SGHNT, CDR2 YYREEE (reference sequence). V gave up 4 bases and J gave up 0 bases, with 15 bases separating them. The CDR3 nucleotides read TGTGCCAGCAGCATCTTGTGGGACTCCAGCACAGATACGCAGTATTTT. Protein sequence: CASSILWDSSTDTQYF.

This sequence joins TRBV27 and TRBJ2-7, with a tentative D call TRBD2 (5 bases). With 2 bases removed from V and 2 bases from J, the gap between germline ends came to 16 bases. The V gene's germline CDR1 is MNHEY and CDR2 SMNVEV (reference sequence). The CDR3 has 16 residues. The CDR3 protein is CASSLVGPAGTYEQYF. As DNA, the CDR3 is TGTGCCAGCAGTTTAGTGGGTCCCGCGGGCACCTACGAGCAGTACTTC.

This chain uses TRBV4-3 with TRBJ1-2; D may be TRBD1 (5 bases). The V end was cut by 0 bases, the J end by 2 bases, with 10 bases between. The CDR3 is made up of 15 amino acids. Germline V lookup: CDR1 LGHNA, CDR2 YSLEER. The CDR3 DNA follows: TGCGCCAGCAGCCAAGACCCAGGGCAGAACTATGGCTACACCTTC. It is translated as CASSQDPGQNYGYTF.

To note about this clone: The same CDR3 arises from other DNA sequences in this sample as well. The V gene is TRBV29-1, the J gene TRBJ2-1; 8 bases match TRBD1. CDR1 and CDR2 from the germline V gene are SQVTM and ANQGSEA. The CDR3 is 11 residues long. The J segment lost 7 bases and the V segment lost 6 bases, leaving 2 bases of the junction unmatched. The CDR3 DNA reads as TGCAGCGTAGACAGGGGAAATGAGCAGTTCTTC. It specifies CSVDRGNEQFF.

The V gene is TRBV30, the J gene TRBJ2-7, with 11 nucleotides matching TRBD2. Germline V gene sequence: CDR1 GTSNPN, CDR2 SVGIG (reference sequence). V dropped 2 bases and J dropped 3; count of bases not matched to a gene: 6. This CDR3 is built from 15 residues. CDR3 nucleotide sequence: TGTGCCTGGAGTCTCGGGACTAGCGGCTTCTACGAGCAGTACTTC. Translating gives CAWSLGTSGFYEQYF.

The chain joins TRBV5-6 to TRBJ2-2; the match to TRBD2 covers 8 bases. Germline values: CDR1 SGHDT, CDR2 YYEEEE. This CDR3 comprises 16 residues. With V trimmed by 0 bases and J by 4 bases, 5 bases remained unmatched. The CDR3 sequence is CASSLAGSGTTGELFF. CDR3 coding DNA: TGTGCCAGCAGCTTGGCGGGTAGCGGGACCACCGGGGAGCTGTTTTTT.

The chain has TRBV6-5 and TRBJ2-7, with 10 nucleotides matching TRBD2. Per the germline V gene, CDR1 is MNHEY and CDR2 is SVGAGI. V shed 5 bases and J 2 bases; nucleotides not matched to a gene: 3. This CDR3 spans 14 amino acids. CDR3: CASSRTSGTYEQYF. CDR3 in DNA: TGTGCCAGCAGTAGGACTAGCGGTACCTACGAGCAGTACTTC.

The rearrangement joins TRBV6-6 to TRBJ2-5, with TRBD1 identical over 7 bases. TRBJ2-7 explains the end of the DNA better; the J call may be wrong. Germline CDR1 reads MNHNY; CDR2 reads SVGAGI (reference sequence). This CDR3 spans 15 amino acids. The chain's CDR3 is CASSSPDRSSYEQYF. CDR3 DNA: TGTGCCAGCAGTTCCCCGGACAGGTCCTCCTACGAGCAGTACTTC.

CDR3 residues: CASSSPGGGNEQFF. The CDR3 region has the DNA TGTGCCAGCAGCAGTCCCGGTGGCGGCAATGAGCAGTTCTTC. The V gene is TRBV5-4, the J gene TRBJ2-1, with D hard to call. Germline loops: CDR1 SGHNT, CDR2 YYREEE (reference sequence). The V end was cut by 4 bases, the J end by 6 bases, with 14 bases between. CDR3 length: 14 residues. Together with reference TRBV5-4 and TRBJ2-1, the CDR3 gives the full variable domain: ETGVTQSPTHLIKTRGQQVTLRCSSQSGHNTVSWYQQALGQGPQFIFQYYREEENGRGNFPPRFSGLQFPNYSSELNVNALELDDSALYLCASSSPGGGNEQFFGPGTRLTVL.

This sequence joins TRBV15 and TRBJ1-2; D unresolved. V was pared by 1 base and J by 1 base, with 7 bases between. Germline CDR1 is LNHNV and CDR2 is YYDKDF (reference sequence). This CDR3 has 14 residues. CDR3 DNA sequence: TGTGCCACCAGCAGAGCCGGGGTTAACTATGGCTACACCTTC. Its protein product is CATSRAGVNYGYTF.

The chain has TRBV5-1 and TRBJ1-2; D gene unclear. V lost 0 bases and J 6 bases, leaving 6 bases between the germline ends. The CDR3 covers 12 residues. CDR1 is SGHRS, CDR2 YFSETQ, per germline. The CDR3, as DNA: TGCGCCAGCAGCTTGGTCGGGGATGGCTACACCTTC. Its protein product is CASSLVGDGYTF. Full variable domain (remainder filled in from reference TRBV5-1 and TRBJ1-2): KAGVTQTPRYLIKTRGQQVTLSCSPISGHRSVSWYQQTPGQGLQFLFEYFSETQRNKGNFPGRFSGRQFSNSRSEMNVSTLELGDSALYLCASSLVGDGYTFGSGTRLTVV.

The chain carries TRBV6-5 and TRBJ1-2, with 10 bases fitting TRBD1. Germline CDR1 reads MNHEY; CDR2 reads SVGAGI. The CDR3 has 13 amino acids. J lost 6 bases, V lost 5 bases, and 3 bases had no gene match. The CDR3: CASSAGTGDGYTF. For the CDR3, the DNA is TGTGCCAGCAGTGCCGGGACAGGGGATGGCTACACCTTC.

This clone has a single count. The rearrangement joins TRBV7-9 to TRBJ1-5; a weak D match, TRBD1 (5 bases). From germline, CDR1 is SEHNR and CDR2 FQNEAQ (reference sequence). The CDR3 is 13 amino acids. The V end was cut by 3 bases, the J end by 6 bases, with 9 bases between. The chain's CDR3 is CASSLGPLQPQHF. For the CDR3, the DNA is TGTGCCAGCAGCTTGGGGCCCCTTCAGCCCCAGCATTTT.

This rearrangement joins TRBV4-1 to TRBJ2-7; possible D gene TRBD1, 6 bases. This CDR3 is 14 amino acids long. The germline CDR1 and CDR2 sequences are MGHRA and YSYEKL. Trimming shortened V by 1 base and J by 5 bases, and 12 bases separated the two germline ends. In DNA, the CDR3 is TGCGCCAGCAGCCAAGGGACAGCTACCGACGAGCAGTACTTC. It is translated as CASSQGTATDEQYF.

The chain couples TRBV23-1 to TRBJ1-5; TRBD1 is a possible D gene (6 bases). TRBV23-1 is marked as an open reading frame, function uncertain. V lost 3 bases and J lost 1, with 19 bases in between. This CDR3 region has 18 residues. CDR3: CASSHPDRPRTSNQPQHF. The CDR3 coding sequence is TGCGCCAGCAGTCATCCAGACAGGCCGAGAACCAGCAATCAGCCCCAGCATTTT.

This clone showed up just a few times. This sequence joins TRBV10-3 and TRBJ2-3; 9 nucleotides line up with TRBD2. V dropped 6 bases and J dropped 8; count of bases not matched to a gene: 9. The CDR3 spans 14 residues. Germline CDR1 is ENHRY and CDR2 is SYGVKD. In DNA, the CDR3 is TGTGCCATCAGAGCCTCCGGGACTAGCCTTACGCAGTATTTT. It codes for CAIRASGTSLTQYF.

This chain joins TRBV6-1 and TRBJ2-7, with 8 bases aligning to TRBD2. The V gene end was trimmed by 2 bases and the J gene end by 4 bases; junction bases not matched to a gene: 7. The CDR3 totals 15 residues. Germline CDR1 is MNHNS and CDR2 is SASEGT. CDR3 sequence reads: CASSERWLAGYEQYF. As DNA, the CDR3 is TGTGCCAGCAGTGAACGTTGGCTAGCGGGTTACGAGCAGTACTTC.